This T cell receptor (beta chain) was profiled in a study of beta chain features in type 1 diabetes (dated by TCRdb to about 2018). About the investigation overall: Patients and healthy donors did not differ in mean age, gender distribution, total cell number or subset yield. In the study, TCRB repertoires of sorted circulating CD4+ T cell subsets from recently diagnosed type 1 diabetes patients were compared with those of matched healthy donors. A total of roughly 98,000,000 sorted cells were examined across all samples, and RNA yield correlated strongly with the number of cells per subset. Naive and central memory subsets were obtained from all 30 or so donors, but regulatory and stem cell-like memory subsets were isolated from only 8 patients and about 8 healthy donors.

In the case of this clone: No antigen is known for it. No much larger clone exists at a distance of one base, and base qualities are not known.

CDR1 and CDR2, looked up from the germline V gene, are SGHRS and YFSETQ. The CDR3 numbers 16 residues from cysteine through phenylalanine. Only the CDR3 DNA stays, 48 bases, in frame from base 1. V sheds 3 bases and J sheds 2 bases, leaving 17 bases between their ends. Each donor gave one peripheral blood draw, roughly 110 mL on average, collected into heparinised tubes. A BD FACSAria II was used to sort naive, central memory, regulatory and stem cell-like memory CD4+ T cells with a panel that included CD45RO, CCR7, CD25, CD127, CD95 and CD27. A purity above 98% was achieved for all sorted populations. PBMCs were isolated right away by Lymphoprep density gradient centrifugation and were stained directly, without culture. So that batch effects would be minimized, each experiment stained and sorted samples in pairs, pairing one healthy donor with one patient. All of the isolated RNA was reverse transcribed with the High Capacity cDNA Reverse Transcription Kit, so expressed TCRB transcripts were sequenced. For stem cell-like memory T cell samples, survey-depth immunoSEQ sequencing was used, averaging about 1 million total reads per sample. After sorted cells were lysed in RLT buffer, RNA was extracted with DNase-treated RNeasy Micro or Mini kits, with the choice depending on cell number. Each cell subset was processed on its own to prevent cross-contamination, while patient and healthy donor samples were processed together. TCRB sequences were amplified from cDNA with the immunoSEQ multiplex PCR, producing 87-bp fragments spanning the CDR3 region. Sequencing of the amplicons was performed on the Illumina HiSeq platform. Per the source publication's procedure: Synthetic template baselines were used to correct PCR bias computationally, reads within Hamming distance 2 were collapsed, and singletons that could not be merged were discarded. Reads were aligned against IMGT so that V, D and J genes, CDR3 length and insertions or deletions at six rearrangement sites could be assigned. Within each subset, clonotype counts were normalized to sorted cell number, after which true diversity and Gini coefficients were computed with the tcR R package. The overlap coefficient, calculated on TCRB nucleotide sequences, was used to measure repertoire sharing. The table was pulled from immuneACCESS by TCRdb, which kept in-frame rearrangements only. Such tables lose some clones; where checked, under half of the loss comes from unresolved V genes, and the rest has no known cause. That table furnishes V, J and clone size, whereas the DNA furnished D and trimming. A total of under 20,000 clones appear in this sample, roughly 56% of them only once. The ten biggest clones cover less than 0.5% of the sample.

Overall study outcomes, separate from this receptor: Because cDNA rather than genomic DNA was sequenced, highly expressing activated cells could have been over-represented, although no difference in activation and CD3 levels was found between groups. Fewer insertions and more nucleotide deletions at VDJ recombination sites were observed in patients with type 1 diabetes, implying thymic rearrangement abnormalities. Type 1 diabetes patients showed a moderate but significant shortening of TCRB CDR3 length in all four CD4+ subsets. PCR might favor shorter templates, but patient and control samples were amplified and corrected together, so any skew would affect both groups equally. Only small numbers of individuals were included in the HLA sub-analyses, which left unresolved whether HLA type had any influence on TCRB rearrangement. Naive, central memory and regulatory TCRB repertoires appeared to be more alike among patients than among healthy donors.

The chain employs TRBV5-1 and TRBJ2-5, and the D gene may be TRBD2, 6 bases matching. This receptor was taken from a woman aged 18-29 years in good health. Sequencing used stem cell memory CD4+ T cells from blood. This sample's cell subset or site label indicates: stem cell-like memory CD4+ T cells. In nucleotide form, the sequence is TGCGCCAGCAGCTACTTGGGGGGTGGAGGGCAAGAGACCCAGTACTTC. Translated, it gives CASSYLGGGGQETQYF. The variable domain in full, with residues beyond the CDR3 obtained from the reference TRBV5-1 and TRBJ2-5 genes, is KAGVTQTPRYLIKTRGQQVTLSCSPISGHRSVSWYQQTPGQGLQFLFEYFSETQRNKGNFPGRFSGRQFSNSRSEMNVSTLELGDSALYLCASSYLGGGGQETQYFGPGTRLLVL.